The T cell receptor beta chain described here comes from a study of metastatic and nonmetastatic thyroid tumors. Study in general: Blood and tumor or nodule tissue repertoires from malignant and benign thyroid patients were compared. Study outcomes and limitations: A significant increase in TCR beta diversity was reportedly seen in malignant thyroid tumors relative to benign nodules, in blood and tumor.

This clone was observed a handful of times. Its antigen is not known. Before thyroid surgery, none of the patients had received any treatment. The V end lost 2 bases, the J end lost 7 bases, and 9 bases lay between the germline ends. CDR1 and CDR2 (germline): MNHEY, SVGAGI. The CDR3 has 13 residues. Original processing methods: The study built a papillary thyroid cancer distant-metastasis classifier from CDR3 differences across clinicopathological groups. MiXCR re-clonotyped the PCR reads for TCRdb. TCRdb, rather than the study authors, made the V and J calls. The repertoire consists of some 40,000 clones, with about 17% occurring once and the leading ten covering about 3.8%.

The sequencing input was blood. The clonotype originates from a female donor with papillary thyroid cancer or a benign thyroid nodule (not recorded which). Some clones in this sample may be carry-over from other donors' samples. This chain connects TRBV6-5 to TRBJ1-5; D gene uncertain. The CDR3 bases are TGTGCCAGCAGTTACGGACCAGGCCAGCCCCAGCATTTT. It specifies CASSYGPGQPQHF.